This T cell receptor (beta chain) is drawn from a study of T cell responses to AZD1222 COVID-19 vaccine. The study's findings and limits: Reportedly, nearly half of unique spike TCRs recognized epitopes outside B.1.351/B.1.1.7 mutations. Repertoire collection took place solely once the T cell response had peaked. The donor group comprised mostly white British people and more females; the analysis possibly underestimated clonal diversity.

Some clones are missing from TCRdb's copy, which holds only in-frame ones; the method was immunoSEQ multiplex PCR. This table holds some 130,000 clones, around 90% found once. The germline V gene encodes CDR1 LNHDA and CDR2 SQIVND (reference sequence). Trimming cost V 4 bases and J 6 bases, with 12 bases left between them. The CDR3 covers 13 residues. For this clone: Its specificity is not known.

The chain joins TRBV19 to TRBJ1-1; D might be TRBD1 (5 bases). Material: peripheral blood, obtained on day 0 of AZD1222 vaccination. The receptor's source is an adult in good health. The CDR3 protein is CASSKDRGAEAFF. The CDR3 nucleotides read TGTGCCAGTAGTAAGGACCGGGGCGCTGAAGCTTTCTTT.